The 3 T cell receptor beta chains presented below share a single source sample, sequenced in a study of cytomegalovirus exposure and HLA in healthy donors. The PCR had 60 Vbeta and 13 Jbeta primers. The protocol was immunoSEQ multiplex PCR, while the TCRdb copy is restricted to in-frame clones and leaves out a portion. Here the sample spans under 110,000 clones, roughly 70% being singletons. The sequenced sample consisted of PBMCs. The receptors were gathered from a middle-aged man in good health and CMV-seronegative.

In its sample, this clone was seen a few times. The V and J genes are TRBV19 and TRBJ2-5; a possible D gene is TRBD1 (8 bases). This CDR3 contains 15 residues. Germline V gene lookup returns CDR1 LNHDA and CDR2 SQIVND (reference sequence). The ends were cut back, 5 bases at V and 4 bases at J, with 17 bases in the middle. DNA for the CDR3: TGTGCCAGTAGTGTCGACAGGGGCGGGGGAGAGACCCAGTACTTC. It specifies CASSVDRGGGETQYF.

CDR3 region: CASSPSFRDTQYF. CDR3 nucleotide sequence: TGTGCCAGCAGCCCTTCCTTCAGGGATACGCAGTATTTT. V usage is TRBV4-2 and J usage is TRBJ2-3; D not certain. CDR1 is LGHNA and CDR2 is YNFKEQ in the germline V gene. V gave up 4 bases and J gave up 6 bases, with 11 bases separating them. The CDR3 loop spans 13 amino acids.

The chain carries TRBV6-6 and TRBJ2-5; D is ambiguous. The CDR3 is 13 amino acids. Trimming took 6 bases from V and 2 from J, leaving 10 bases between them. Germline lookup yields CDR1 MNHNY and CDR2 SVGAGI (reference sequence). The CDR3 DNA follows: TGTGCCAGCAGGTCCCCCCCTCAAGAGACCCAGTACTTC. Its protein product is CASRSPPQETQYF.